This passage covers 8 T cell receptor beta chains from one sample sequenced in a study of patients and donors after allogeneic stem cell transplantation. TCRdb itself ran the RT-PCR reads through MiXCR, one entry per CDR3 protein. In the table there are about 160,000 distinct CDR3 sequences, approximately 22% of which are singletons. Sequencing was done on a sample of blood, either unsorted or a sorted T cell fraction (not recorded which). Receptors were obtained from a human donor who was either an allogeneic HSCT recipient or a stem cell or donor lymphocyte infusion donor (not recorded which). It is not recorded whose cells these are; they may come from a transplant donor.

This clonotype came up a few times. V gene TRBV5-1 combines with J gene TRBJ2-2; 7 positions match TRBD1. This CDR3 has 16 amino acids. The germline V gene encodes CDR1 SGHRS and CDR2 YFSETQ. Losses at the gene ends were 4 bases for V and 6 bases for J; bases not matched to a gene: 12. The CDR3 protein is CASSPTGLVLSGELFF. The CDR3 coding sequence is TGCGCCAGCAGCCCGACAGGGTTGGTGTTGTCCGGGGAGCTGTTTTTT.

This clonotype appeared many times. The chain uses TRBV5-1 and TRBJ1-6; D is undetermined. Germline V gene data show CDR1 as SGHRS and CDR2 as YFSETQ. CDR3 length: 15 amino acids. V lost 4 bases and J 5 bases, leaving 13 bases between the germline ends. The CDR3 DNA follows: TGCGCCAGCAGCCCGAAACCCTTAAATAATTCACCCCTCCACTTT. Amino acids: CASSPKPLNNSPLHF.

This chain connects TRBV7-3 to TRBJ1-6, with a weak D call TRBD1 (6 bases). The CDR3 has 16 amino acids. V was cut by 3 bases and J by 3 bases, with 12 bases left in between. Germline V gene sequence: CDR1 SGHTA, CDR2 FQGTGA. The CDR3 reads CASSFRGGGYNSPLHF. The CDR3 nucleotides are TGTGCCAGCAGCTTTCGCGGGGGCGGCTATAATTCACCCCTCCACTTT.

There are a few counts of this clonotype. This chain links TRBV10-3 with TRBJ2-3; 12 bases agree with TRBD2. Germline values: CDR1 ENHRY, CDR2 SYGVKD. V lost 0 bases, J lost 3 bases, and 4 bases stayed unmatched. CDR3 length: 17 amino acids. The CDR3 DNA sequence: TGTGCCATCAGTGAGTCGGTCGGACTAGCGGGGACAGATACGCAGTATTTT. This encodes CAISESVGLAGTDTQYF.

This clonotype came up a few times. The chain has TRBV25-1 and TRBJ1-4; D gene unclear. V lost 4 bases to trimming and J lost 10 bases, with 7 bases between them. CDR3 length equals 11 residues. From germline, CDR1 is MGHDK and CDR2 SYGVNS. CDR3 amino acids: CASSGGGKLFF. In DNA, the CDR3 is TGTGCCAGCAGTGGGGGTGGAAAACTGTTTTTT.

The V gene is TRBV7-2, the J gene TRBJ1-1; 7 bases fit TRBD1. The J segment lost 2 bases and the V segment lost 3 bases, leaving 3 bases of the junction unmatched. The germline V gene has CDR1 SGHTA and CDR2 FQGNSA. There are 14 residues in the CDR3. For the CDR3, the DNA is TGTGCCAGCAGCTTTGACAGGGCTAACACTGAAGCTTTCTTT. It is translated as CASSFDRANTEAFF.

The chain combines TRBV5-1 with TRBJ2-1; D is uncertain. Germline CDR1 and CDR2: SGHRS and YFSETQ. V was trimmed by 0 bases and J by 1 base, leaving 11 bases between them. The CDR3 has 16 amino acids. DNA for the CDR3: TGCGCCAGCAGCTTGGAGGCTCTAGGGTCCTACAATGAGCAGTTCTTC. Residues: CASSLEALGSYNEQFF.

This clonotype was seen a handful of times. The chain couples TRBV7-7 to TRBJ2-5; no clear D. Germline V gene data show CDR1 as SSHAT and CDR2 as FNYEAQ (reference sequence). This CDR3 is built from 10 residues. The CDR3 sequence: CASRQETQYF. As DNA, the CDR3 is TGTGCTAGCCGTCAAGAGACCCAGTACTTC. The variable domain in full, completed from reference TRBV7-7 and TRBJ2-5, reads GAGVSQSPRYKVTKRGQDVTLRCDPISSHATLYWYQQALGQGPEFLTYFNYEAQPDKSGLPSDRFSAERPEGSISTLTIQRTEQRDSAMYRCASRQETQYFGPGTRLLVL.